This entry describes one T cell receptor beta chain. The data derive from a study of blood T cell repertoires in COVID-19. At the level of the study: Samples representing acute and convalescent COVID-19 were sourced from the United States, Italy and Spain. In each case, the material was cDNA or gDNA derived from T cells, B-cell-depleted T cells, or PBMCs.

There are 15 residues in the CDR3. V dropped 4 bases and J dropped 1 base, with 13 bases sitting between them. Germline assignment: CDR1 LNHNV and CDR2 YYDKDF (reference sequence). Per the original methods: Cell counts per sample came from amplifying reference gene primers. Only in-frame clones appear in the TCRdb table, and some are missing; sequencing was by immunoSEQ multiplex PCR. Clone size and V and J calls were adopted from that table, with D and trimming inferred from the DNA. Here the sample spans around 280,000 clones, about 88% being singletons. Seattle's enrolled individuals joined amid active infection and were then monitored longitudinally.

The source of this sequence is a woman in her 30s with COVID-19, enrolled during active disease. The specimen sequenced was peripheral blood. This chain links TRBV15 with TRBJ2-5; the D gene is possibly TRBD2 (6 bases). CDR3 amino acids: CATSTRRGTQETQYF. The CDR3 bases are TGTGCCACCAGCACCCGGCGGGGCACCCAAGAGACCCAGTACTTC.